This TCR beta chain originates from a study of T cells in Graves' hyperthyroidism and ophthalmopathy. RNA transcripts gave rise to amplified TCR beta CDR3 regions. Primed by the HTBI set, a first-round RT-PCR was run on the TCR CDR3. TCRdb reprocessed the multiplex PCR reads with MiXCR, giving one entry per CDR3 protein. The data contain 500,000 to 650,000 distinct CDR3 sequences, about 20% of them seen just once; the ten biggest clones take up about 50%. This clonotype appeared once. The germline gives CDR1 LGHNA, CDR2 YNFKEQ. CDR3 size: 17 residues. Trimming pared 0 bases from V and 0 bases from J, leaving 15 bases between.

Sequenced input: blood. This chain connects TRBV4-2 to TRBJ2-7; D gene uncertain. The sequence derives from a man aged 35 to 55 with Graves' ophthalmopathy. CDR3 in DNA: TGTGCCAGCAGCCAAGATCGTTGGTTAGTCGGCTCCTACGAGCAGTACTTC. Protein: CASSQDRWLVGSYEQYF.